These T cell receptor beta chains were read from a single sample in a study of OX40 agonist ivuxolimab in advanced cancers. TCRdb's copy holds only in-frame clones and misses some; the assay was immunoSEQ multiplex PCR. Of roughly 20,000 clones in the sample, 65% to 85% were seen once. The material sequenced was CD4+ or CD8+ T cells sorted from blood, taken in a trial of the OX40 agonist ivuxolimab. These receptors were obtained from an adult with an advanced solid tumor such as melanoma, head and neck, liver or kidney cancer. CDR3s include the opening cysteine and the closing phenylalanine or tryptophan. Fields, in order: CDR3 length, D gene, J gene, V gene, clone size, CDR3 protein, CDR3 DNA. A D gene is named only where the DNA matches it firmly. Clone size is shown for a subset of rows, as once, few, many or a class of expanded clone.

>15|.|TRBJ2-1|TRBV28|.
CASARPQIAQHEQFF
TGTGCCAGCGCCCGCCCACAGATTGCACAACATGAGCAGTTCTTC
>16|.|TRBJ1-2|TRBV28|.
CASSLSDTTRSYGYTF
TGTGCCAGCAGTTTATCGGACACCACCCGCAGCTATGGCTACACCTTC
>14|.|TRBJ2-7|TRBV7-2|once
CASSLEGVSYEQYF
TGTGCCAGCAGCTTAGAGGGCGTCTCCTACGAGCAGTACTTC
>16|.|TRBJ2-6|TRBV5-1|.
CASSDGVPSGANVLTF
TGCGCCAGCAGCGACGGGGTCCCCTCTGGGGCCAACGTCCTGACTTTC
>17|TRBD2|TRBJ2-1|TRBV4-1|.
CASSQEGPSGINNEQFF
TGCGCCAGCAGCCAAGAAGGTCCTAGCGGGATTAACAATGAGCAGTTCTTC
>13|.|TRBJ1-5|TRBV19|.
CASLAAVNQPQHF
TGTGCCAGCCTTGCGGCAGTCAATCAGCCCCAGCATTTT
>11|.|TRBJ1-2|TRBV30|.
CAWSLTYGYTF
TGTGCCTGGTCCCTAACCTATGGCTACACCTTC
>11|.|TRBJ2-1|TRBV5-1|.
CASSLDSEQFF
TGCGCCAGCAGCTTGGACAGTGAGCAGTTCTTC
>14|TRBD2|TRBJ2-5|TRBV5-5|.
CASSSVPGGETQYF
TGTGCCAGCAGCTCCGTCCCGGGAGGGGAGACCCAGTACTTC
>12|.|TRBJ1-2|TRBV27|.
CASSKSQGGYTF
TGTGCCAGCAGTAAAAGTCAAGGCGGCTACACCTTC
>13|.|TRBJ2-1|TRBV7-3|once
CASSSGSYNEQFF
TGTGCCAGCAGCTCAGGCTCCTACAATGAGCAGTTCTTC
>11|TRBD1|TRBJ2-5|TRBV28|.
CATTGIETQYF
TGTGCCACGACAGGGATAGAGACCCAGTACTTC
>14|TRBD1|TRBJ2-7|TRBV5-4|.
CASSLRGRVNEQYF
TGTGCCAGCAGCCTCAGGGGGCGCGTGAACGAGCAGTACTTC
>16|TRBD1|TRBJ1-5|TRBV19|.
CASSRGQWNSNQPQHF
TGTGCCAGTAGTAGGGGACAGTGGAATAGCAATCAGCCCCAGCATTTT
>17|TRBD1|TRBJ1-3|TRBV19|.
CASSTIFGQASGNTIYF
TGTGCCAGTAGTACTATTTTCGGACAGGCCTCTGGAAACACCATATATTTT
>14|.|TRBJ1-2|TRBV5-1|.
CASSSGQTNYGYTF
TGCGCCAGCAGCTCCGGACAGACTAACTATGGCTACACCTTC
>17|TRBD1|TRBJ1-1|TRBV5-1|.
CASSISPGTGPGAEAFF
TGCGCCAGCAGCATAAGTCCCGGGACAGGGCCCGGGGCTGAAGCTTTCTTT
>17|.|TRBJ2-6|TRBV7-9|.
CASGLQGLSAGANVLTF
TGTGCCAGCGGGCTACAGGGTTTATCGGCTGGGGCCAACGTCCTGACTTTC
>14|.|TRBJ1-4|TRBV28|.
CASSLFRSNEKLFF
TGTGCCAGCAGTTTATTCAGAAGTAATGAAAAACTGTTTTTT
>14|.|TRBJ2-1|TRBV19|.
CASSYGGTYNEQFF
TGTGCCAGTTCTTATGGGGGGACCTACAATGAGCAGTTCTTC
>14|TRBD1|TRBJ2-3|TRBV7-2|.
CASSSSGQGATQYF
TGTGCCAGCAGCTCCTCGGGACAGGGCGCTACGCAGTATTTT
>15|.|TRBJ2-7|TRBV11-2|few
CASSLVVAGVYEQYF
TGTGCCAGCAGCTTAGTAGTGGCGGGCGTATACGAGCAGTACTTC
>15|.|TRBJ2-5|TRBV15|once
CATSRDLDNQETQYF
TGTGCCACCAGCAGAGATCTGGACAACCAAGAGACCCAGTACTTC
>15|.|TRBJ2-3|TRBV18|.
CASSPVSSLTDTQYF
TGTGCCAGCTCACCAGTCTCTAGTTTGACAGATACGCAGTATTTT
>17|.|TRBJ2-3|TRBV5-4|.
CASSFANRRSGTDTQYF
TGTGCCAGCAGCTTTGCAAACAGGCGCTCCGGCACAGATACGCAGTATTTT
>13|.|TRBJ2-7|TRBV2|.
CASSDRRSYEQYF
TGTGCCAGCAGTGACCGTCGCTCCTACGAGCAGTACTTC
>14|.|TRBJ2-2|TRBV30|.
CAWSLTGSNRELFF
TGTGCCTGGAGCCTGACGGGATCAAACCGGGAGCTGTTTTTT
>15|.|TRBJ2-7|TRBV11-3|once
CASSLDGLTSYEQYF
TGTGCCAGCAGCTTAGATGGGTTGACCTCCTACGAGCAGTACTTC
>13|.|TRBJ2-7|TRBV19|.
CATTGQGAYEQYF
TGTGCCACCACCGGGCAGGGCGCCTACGAGCAGTACTTC
>18|TRBD2|TRBJ2-3|TRBV19|.
CASSIEGSGLAGPDTQYF
TGTGCCAGTAGTATAGAAGGGTCGGGACTAGCGGGACCAGATACGCAGTATTTT
>13|.|TRBJ1-5|TRBV30|few
CAWRRGGNQPQHF
TGTGCCTGGAGGAGGGGTGGCAATCAGCCCCAGCATTTT
>15|.|TRBJ2-5|TRBV6-6|.
CASRDSGYSQETQYF
TGTGCCAGCAGGGATTCGGGGTACTCGCAAGAGACCCAGTACTTC
>16|TRBD1|TRBJ1-5|TRBV11-2|.
CASSYNRDRREQPQHF
TGTGCCAGCAGCTACAACAGGGACAGGCGAGAGCAGCCCCAGCATTTT
>15|.|TRBJ1-3|TRBV2|.
CASTPGKRTGNTIYF
TGTGCCAGCACCCCGGGGAAAAGAACTGGAAACACCATATATTTT
>13|.|TRBJ2-7|TRBV6-1|once
CASCVSFFAEQYF
TGTGCCAGCTGCGTGTCCTTTTTTGCCGAGCAGTACTTC
>16|.|TRBJ1-5|TRBV6-6|.
CASSYGEGFGNQPQHF
TGTGCCAGCAGTTACGGGGAGGGTTTTGGCAATCAGCCCCAGCATTTT
>14|.|TRBJ2-3|TRBV18|.
CASSPGLNTDTQYF
TGTGCCAGCTCACCGGGACTCAACACAGATACGCAGTATTTT
>15|TRBD1|TRBJ1-1|TRBV5-1|.
CASSLARPDRDQAFF
TGCGCCAGCAGCTTGGCCCGACCAGACAGGGATCAAGCTTTCTTT
>13|.|TRBJ2-5|TRBV4-1|.
CASSLRAGETQYF
TGCGCCAGCAGCTTGAGGGCTGGGGAGACCCAGTACTTC
>14|.|TRBJ2-1|TRBV15|.
CATSRDVLEDEQFF
TGTGCCACCAGCAGAGATGTCCTAGAGGATGAGCAGTTCTTC
>13|TRBD1|TRBJ1-1|TRBV25-1|.
CASKGTGGTEAFF
TGTGCCAGCAAAGGGACAGGGGGAACTGAAGCTTTCTTT
>15|.|TRBJ1-1|TRBV27|.
CASSIRTEGYTEAFF
TGTGCCAGCAGTATCAGGACAGAGGGTTACACTGAAGCTTTCTTT
>15|.|TRBJ2-7|TRBV4-1|few
CASSQAPTPSYEQYF
TGCGCCAGCAGCCAAGCCCCAACGCCCAGCTACGAGCAGTACTTC
>16|TRBD2|TRBJ2-1|TRBV27|.
CASSFAQAASGRGQFF
TGTGCCAGCAGTTTTGCCCAGGCGGCTAGCGGGAGAGGGCAGTTCTTC
>14|.|TRBJ2-7|TRBV7-2|.
CASSLDTGPYEQYF
TGTGCCAGCAGCTTAGACACAGGGCCCTACGAGCAGTACTTC
>12|.|TRBJ2-5|TRBV7-3|.
CASSPPGGTQYF
TGTGCCAGCAGTCCCCCCGGTGGGACCCAGTACTTC
>17|TRBD1|TRBJ2-1|TRBV28|.
CASSSNLRGPPANEQFF
TGTGCCAGCAGTTCAAACCTCAGGGGGCCCCCGGCCAATGAGCAGTTCTTC
>15|.|TRBJ2-7|TRBV7-2|once
CASSGGGAGSYEQYF
TGTGCCAGCAGCGGGGGAGGCGCAGGGTCCTACGAGCAGTACTTC